This record concerns one T cell receptor beta chain sequence. This receptor's antigen is unknown. No base-level quality is on record; no much larger clone is a single base apart. For CDR1 and CDR2, the germline V gene (reference sequence) lists MNHNY and SVGAGI. Inclusive of the bounding cysteine and phenylalanine, the CDR3 is 15 residues long. The CDR3 DNA has 45 bases and is translated from base 1. The germline V and J ends show losses of 8 bases and 7 bases respectively, and no gene match explains 11 bases of the junction. This sample was taken from a study of T cell changes during pregnancy in multiple sclerosis (dated by TCRdb to the late 2010s). General notes on the study: Changes in the T cell repertoire over the course of pregnancy were examined in this study in women with multiple sclerosis.

Library preparation employed the immunoSEQ multiplex PCR assay. TCRdb mirrors the immuneACCESS table, restricted to in-frame sequences. Some clones are absent from its copies; in checked studies, under half trace to an unresolved V gene, and the reason for the others is unknown. For this sample the table gives tens of thousands of clones, of which 75% to 95% were detected only once. Of the sample, about 5.8% falls within the top ten clones. This clonotype was obtained from a female donor with multiple sclerosis, enrolled in a pregnancy study. The chain was built from TRBV6-6 and TRBJ2-2, and TRBD2 matches 9 of the central bases. The sample was CD8+ T cells from peripheral blood mononuclear cells, taken before pregnancy. The DNA is TGTGCCAGCGCCCCAAGCGGGGGGTTCGACGGGGAGCTGTTTTTT. Its translation is CASAPSGGFDGELFF.